Below are 17 T cell receptor beta chains sequenced from a single sample in a study of control samples from healthy donors and cancer patients. Measured with immunoSEQ multiplex PCR; TCRdb has only the in-frame clones, and not every one. This sample has around 99,000 clones, with around 88% found just once. The sequencing input was blood. These receptors all come from a woman aged 50 to 60 in good health.

The chain links TRBV5-1 to TRBJ2-5, with 9 bases fitting TRBD1. The CDR3 totals 14 residues. Per the germline V gene, CDR1 is SGHRS and CDR2 is YFSETQ. V was clipped by 4 bases and J by 5 bases; unmatched bases: 6. CDR3 coding DNA: TGCGCCAGCAGCCCAGGGACAGGGACGGAGACCCAGTACTTC. This codes for CASSPGTGTETQYF.

As DNA, the CDR3 is TGTGCCAGCAGTTACTCCGGGAGGGCCCGGAATGAGCAGTTCTTC. Protein sequence: CASSYSGRARNEQFF. V and J are TRBV6-6 and TRBJ2-1, with 8 bases lining up with TRBD2. The V and J ends lost 0 bases and 7 bases, in that order; junction bases with no gene match: 5. This CDR3 has 15 amino acids. Germline lookup yields CDR1 MNHNY and CDR2 SVGAGI (reference sequence).

V and J are TRBV5-4 and TRBJ2-1, with 10 bases matching TRBD2. Germline V gene lookup returns CDR1 SGHNT and CDR2 YYREEE (reference sequence). This CDR3 has 16 residues. J was trimmed by 3 bases and V by 3 bases; bases with no gene match: 6. CDR3 protein: CASSSLGLADYNEQFF. The CDR3, as DNA: TGTGCCAGCAGCTCACTAGGACTAGCGGACTACAATGAGCAGTTCTTC.

The chain is built from TRBV5-6 and TRBJ1-6; 7 bases map to TRBD1. The length of the CDR3 is 14 residues. V lost 5 bases to trimming and J lost 7 bases; unmatched junction nucleotides: 6. Germline-derived CDR1 and CDR2 are SGHDT and YYEEEE. For the CDR3, the DNA is TGTGCCAGCAGACGGACAGGACTCAATTCACCCCTCCACTTT. Protein product: CASRRTGLNSPLHF.

The rearrangement uses TRBV24-1 and TRBJ2-3; 9 nucleotides match TRBD2. V shed 4 bases and J 2 bases; nucleotides not matched to a gene: 9. The germline V gene encodes CDR1 KGHDR and CDR2 SFDVKD. CDR3 length equals 17 residues. As DNA, the CDR3 is TGTGCCACCAGTGACCGGGGACTAGCTTCAATCACAGATACGCAGTATTTT. This codes for CATSDRGLASITDTQYF.

The chain is built from TRBV11-1 and TRBJ1-2; unclear D gene. Per germline, CDR1 SGHAT and CDR2 FQDESV (reference sequence). The germline V and J ends were trimmed by 4 bases and 5 bases, with 8 bases remaining between them. This CDR3 contains 12 residues. The DNA of the CDR3 is TGTGCCAGCAGCTCGTCGAATTATGGCTACACCTTC. Its protein product is CASSSSNYGYTF.

The gene calls are TRBV9 and TRBJ2-3; the match to TRBD2 covers 11 bases. Germline V gene sequence: CDR1 SGDLS, CDR2 YYNGEE. V was pared by 0 bases and J by 2 bases, with 8 bases of the junction left unmatched. There are 18 residues in the CDR3. The CDR3 sequence: CASSVASGGPLNTDTQYF. The CDR3 DNA is TGTGCCAGCAGCGTAGCTAGCGGGGGGCCCTTGAACACAGATACGCAGTATTTT.

The CDR3 nucleotides are TGTGCCAGCAGCCAAGGAAGCACAGATACGCAGTATTTT. Amino acid sequence: CASSQGSTDTQYF. The V and J genes are TRBV5-4 and TRBJ2-3; D gene ambiguous. From germline, CDR1 is SGHNT and CDR2 YYREEE (reference sequence). This CDR3 has 13 amino acids. Trimming stripped 4 bases from V and 0 bases from J, with 6 bases between.

The count of this clone is one. This sequence joins TRBV7-2 and TRBJ1-2; weak D call: TRBD1 (6 bases). V gave up 3 bases and J gave up 5 bases, with 7 bases separating them. Germline CDR1 reads SGHTA; CDR2 reads FQGNSA. CDR3 length: 12 residues. DNA for the CDR3: TGTGCCAGCAGCTTGACAGGATATGGCTACACCTTC. Its translation: CASSLTGYGYTF.

This chain's CDR3 is CASSYGPSFGETQYF. CDR3 sequence (DNA): TGTGCCAGCAGTTACGGGCCAAGTTTCGGAGAGACCCAGTACTTC. The genes are TRBV6-5 and TRBJ2-5; unclear D gene. V lost 2 bases and J lost 4, with 14 bases in between. The CDR3 runs 15 residues. CDR1 and CDR2 from the germline V gene are MNHEY and SVGAGI.

This clone appeared a single time. The genes are TRBV11-2 and TRBJ2-1, with D maybe TRBD2 (6 bases). Germline CDR1 SGHAT, CDR2 FQNNGV. Trimming took off 5 bases at V and 7 bases at J, with 9 bases between the two ends. The CDR3 contains 12 residues. The DNA for the CDR3 is TGTGCCAGCAGCCGACTAGGGAATGAGCAGTTCTTC. Amino acids: CASSRLGNEQFF.

CDR3 sequence (DNA): TGTGCCAGCAGCTCTGGGAGCTCCTACGAGCAGTACTTC. Translating gives CASSSGSSYEQYF. The chain employs TRBV7-3 and TRBJ2-7; tentatively, D is TRBD2 (5 bases). Germline V gene sequence: CDR1 SGHTA, CDR2 FQGTGA. The CDR3 runs 13 residues. V dropped 4 bases and J dropped 0 bases, with 7 bases sitting between them.

The genes are TRBV5-1 and TRBJ1-3, with D uncertain. The CDR3 has 17 amino acids. Trimming took 1 base from V and 0 from J, leaving 14 bases between them. Looked up from germline, CDR1 is SGHRS and CDR2 is YFSETQ. The CDR3 spells CASSLSGVGSSGNTIYF. The CDR3 region has the DNA TGCGCCAGCAGCTTGTCCGGGGTCGGCAGCTCTGGAAACACCATATATTTT.

The chain joins TRBV19 to TRBJ1-2, with TRBD1 as a possible D gene (5 bases). Germline CDR1 is LNHDA and CDR2 is SQIVND (reference sequence). This CDR3 region has 15 residues. V lost 0 bases and J 4 bases, leaving 12 bases between the germline ends. The CDR3 nucleotides are TGTGCCAGTAGTATAGATGTCGGGACGGTCTATGGCTACACCTTC. As protein: CASSIDVGTVYGYTF.

This clone was counted only a few times. The rearrangement joins TRBV7-8 to TRBJ2-7, with 7 bases that match TRBD1. This CDR3 has 14 residues. The germline CDR1 and CDR2 sequences are SGHVS and FQNEAQ. Unmatched junction bases numbered 11, after V lost 7 bases and J lost 5 bases. The CDR3 loop reads CASTQYGTAHEQYV. The CDR3 DNA reads TGTGCCAGCACCCAATACGGGACAGCCCACGAGCAGTACGTC.

The chain is built from TRBV4-1 and TRBJ1-3; D gene unclear. The CDR3 covers 16 residues. Germline lookup yields CDR1 MGHRA and CDR2 YSYEKL. V lost 4 bases to trimming and J lost 0 bases, with 13 bases between them. The CDR3 loop is CASSREGSHSGNTIYF. CDR3 nucleotides: TGCGCCAGCAGCCGCGAAGGGTCACACTCTGGAAACACCATATATTTT.

The chain carries TRBV19 and TRBJ1-2, with unresolved D. V was cut by 0 bases and J by 1 base, with 9 bases left in between. This CDR3 has 15 amino acids. Germline assignment: CDR1 LNHDA and CDR2 SQIVND (reference sequence). CDR3 amino acids: CASSIDLGNNYGYTF. CDR3 coding DNA: TGTGCCAGTAGTATAGATCTAGGGAATAACTATGGCTACACCTTC.